This T cell receptor (beta chain) was observed in a study of blood T cells in healthy people across ages. Study-wide findings and caveats: Total diversity from one million sequenced T cells was likely underestimated.

Concerning this clonotype: Antigen specificity is unknown.

Combining a sample-barcoded 5' primer with a J-beta primer mix, a second PCR ran for roughly 6 to 12 cycles. MiXCR, run by TCRdb on the 5' RACE reads, gives a single entry per CDR3 protein. The sample yields about 1.1 million distinct CDR3 sequences, roughly two fifths seen once. The TCR was taken from a man aged 18-30 years in good health. The sequenced material came from blood.

The CDR3 sequence is CASSLVALPNTEAFF. The CDR3 coding sequence is TGTGCCAGCAGCTTAGTAGCCCTACCGAACACTGAAGCTTTCTTT. The chain is built from TRBV7-8 and TRBJ1-1; D is ambiguous. Germline V CDR1 and CDR2: SGHVS, FQNEAQ. The CDR3 sequence is 15 residues long. Trimming removed 1 base from V and 1 base from J, with 10 bases in between. The whole variable domain, filled in from reference TRBV7-8 and TRBJ1-1, reads GAGVSQSPRYKVAKRGQDVALRCDPISGHVSLFWYQQALGQGPEFLTYFQNEAQLDKSGLPSDRFFAERPEGSVSTLKIQRTQQEDSAVYLCASSLVALPNTEAFFGQGTRLTVV.